The 18 T cell receptor beta chains in this list originate from one sample, sequenced in a study of blood T cell repertoires in COVID-19. Profiling relied on immunoSEQ multiplex PCR, and the TCRdb table lists in-frame clones only, not all of them. The sample carries about 330,000 clones, about 90% recorded once. Sequences were obtained from PBMCs or T cells enriched from blood (not recorded which). These receptors were collected from a woman aged 25 to 39 who had recovered from COVID-19.

The gene calls are TRBV9 and TRBJ2-3; no clear D. The germline V gene has CDR1 SGDLS and CDR2 YYNGEE. V was trimmed by 3 bases and J by 2 bases, leaving 7 bases between them. This CDR3 spans 13 amino acids. The CDR3 DNA is TGTGCCAGCAGCGGTGGCCACACAGATACGCAGTATTTT. This codes for CASSGGHTDTQYF.

The chain has TRBV27 and TRBJ2-5; a possible D gene is TRBD1 (5 bases). V lost 6 bases and J lost 0, with 14 bases in between. Germline V gene data show CDR1 as MNHEY and CDR2 as SMNVEV (reference sequence). The CDR3 extends over 15 amino acids. CDR3 coding DNA: TGTGCCAGCAGGAGGACAACTAACTACCAAGAGACCCAGTACTTC. This encodes CASRRTTNYQETQYF.

The chain links TRBV7-9 to TRBJ2-3, with a weak D call TRBD1 (6 bases). CDR1 and CDR2 (germline): SEHNR, FQNEAQ (reference sequence). This CDR3 region has 14 residues. V was shortened by 5 bases and J by 3 bases, with 12 bases between the two germline ends. CDR3 nucleotides: TGTGCCAGCAGCCGGCGAGGGGGAACAGATACGCAGTATTTT. This codes for CASSRRGGTDTQYF.

The V call is TRBV6-5, the J call TRBJ1-5, with D perhaps matching TRBD1 (5 bases). Trimming left V 8 bases short and J 6 bases short, with 14 bases between. CDR1 MNHEY and CDR2 SVGAGI come from the germline V gene. The CDR3 consists of 13 residues. CDR3 amino acids: CASGQTAIQPQHF. CDR3 coding DNA: TGTGCCAGCGGACAAACGGCGATTCAGCCCCAGCATTTT.

The CDR3 nucleotides are TGTGCCAGCAGTCCGCAGAACAATGAGCAGTTCTTC. It is translated as CASSPQNNEQFF. The chain employs TRBV27 and TRBJ2-1; D is unresolved. Trimming pared 5 bases from V and 5 bases from J, leaving 7 bases between. This CDR3 contains 12 residues. CDR1 is MNHEY and CDR2 is SMNVEV in the germline V gene (reference sequence).

V and J are TRBV6-5 and TRBJ1-2, with 9 bases that match TRBD1. Germline CDR1 and CDR2: MNHEY and SVGAGI. V lost 6 bases, J lost 4 bases, and 9 bases stayed unmatched. This CDR3 has 15 amino acids. CDR3 amino acids: CASRNGQGKAYGYTF. The CDR3 nucleotides are TGTGCCAGCAGAAACGGACAGGGGAAGGCCTATGGCTACACCTTC.

The chain links TRBV10-3 to TRBJ1-1, with a possible D match to TRBD1 (5 bases). This CDR3 comprises 16 residues. Deletions cut 0 bases from V and 7 bases from J, with 18 bases between. From germline, CDR1 is ENHRY and CDR2 SYGVKD. CDR3 coding DNA: TGTGCCATCAGTGAGTCCGGGGGGACCCTGCGAGGTGAAGCTTTCTTT. Translating it yields CAISESGGTLRGEAFF.

The gene calls are TRBV27 and TRBJ1-6; possible D gene TRBD1, 5 bases. The CDR3 covers 16 residues. Germline V lookup: CDR1 MNHEY, CDR2 SMNVEV (reference sequence). Deletions cut 2 bases from V and 2 bases from J, with 10 bases between. The CDR3 protein is CASSLGQGPYNSPLHF. In nucleotides, the CDR3 is TGTGCCAGCAGTTTAGGGCAGGGCCCCTATAATTCACCCCTCCACTTT.

The V call is TRBV7-2, the J call TRBJ1-4, with 7 nucleotides matching TRBD1. Trimming removed 3 bases from V and 5 bases from J; junction bases left unmatched: 3. In germline, CDR1 is SGHTA, CDR2 FQGNSA. This CDR3 contains 14 residues. The chain's CDR3 is CASSFTGANEKLFF. DNA for the CDR3: TGTGCCAGCAGCTTCACAGGGGCAAATGAAAAACTGTTTTTT.

This chain uses TRBV19 with TRBJ1-4, with TRBD1 matching over 7 bases. The CDR3 covers 15 residues. The V segment lost 4 bases and the J segment 3 bases; nucleotides outside the gene matches: 5. Germline CDR1 and CDR2: LNHDA and SQIVND (reference sequence). In DNA, the CDR3 is TGTGCCAGTAGTAAAACAGGGACAGCTAATGAAAAACTGTTTTTT. As protein: CASSKTGTANEKLFF.

This clone occurred a few times. The chain recombines TRBV2 with TRBJ1-6; D may be TRBD1 (6 bases). V lost 5 bases, J lost 10 bases, and 18 bases lay in between. Germline lookup yields CDR1 SNHLY and CDR2 FYNNEI. This CDR3 is built from 15 residues. CDR3 in DNA: TGTGCCAGCAGTCAGGGACACGGAAGTCAGTCACCCCTCCACTTT. Its protein product is CASSQGHGSQSPLHF.

The chain is built from TRBV28 and TRBJ2-7; maybe TRBD1 (6 bases). Trimming removed 6 bases from V and 0 bases from J, with 21 bases in between. CDR1 MDHEN and CDR2 SYDVKM come from the germline V gene. The CDR3 consists of 17 residues. CDR3 in DNA: TGTGCCAGCAGCTACCCCCCCCGGGACACGAGCTCCTACGAGCAGTACTTC. It codes for CASSYPPRDTSSYEQYF.

The chain couples TRBV2 to TRBJ2-3, with D possibly TRBD2 on 5 matching bases. The CDR3 extends over 13 amino acids. Per germline, CDR1 SNHLY and CDR2 FYNNEI. Trimming removed 3 bases from V and 4 bases from J, with 8 bases in between. The CDR3: CASSDLRADTQYF. The DNA for the CDR3 is TGTGCCAGCAGTGATCTGAGGGCAGATACGCAGTATTTT.

This clone was recorded only once. The V and J genes are TRBV18 and TRBJ2-7, with 7 bases lining up with TRBD1. The CDR3 runs to 14 residues. Germline loops: CDR1 KGHSH, CDR2 LQKENI. The V gene end was trimmed by 3 bases and the J gene end by 3 bases; junction bases not matched to a gene: 5. The CDR3 DNA follows: TGTGCCAGCTCACCGGAGACAGGGAACTACGAGCAGTACTTC. This sequence encodes CASSPETGNYEQYF.

This chain links TRBV6-5 with TRBJ2-7; D gene unclear. CDR3 length: 16 residues. Germline CDR1 MNHEY, CDR2 SVGAGI. V lost 4 bases, J lost 3 bases, and 19 bases lay in between. The CDR3 DNA follows: TGTGCCAGCAGTTCCCGCGGCCTGGCGGATAACTACGAGCAGTACTTC. This codes for CASSSRGLADNYEQYF.

This sequence joins TRBV5-4 and TRBJ1-1, with a possible D match to TRBD1 (6 bases). Per germline, CDR1 SGHNT and CDR2 YYREEE (reference sequence). V was trimmed by 4 bases and J by 0 bases, leaving 13 bases between them. The CDR3 runs 15 residues. CDR3 sequence reads: CASSPAQGMNTEAFF. CDR3 sequence (DNA): TGTGCCAGCAGCCCTGCACAGGGAATGAACACTGAAGCTTTCTTT.

This clone was seen a handful of times. The chain uses TRBV27 and TRBJ2-1; D gene unclear. Per germline, CDR1 MNHEY and CDR2 SMNVEV (reference sequence). The CDR3 spans 17 residues. V lost 6 bases and J lost 4, with 22 bases in between. CDR3 amino acids: CASSAPGGLAIYNEQFF. DNA for the CDR3: TGTGCCAGCAGCGCACCAGGTGGGCTGGCAATATACAATGAGCAGTTCTTC.

This chain uses TRBV14 with TRBJ1-2, with 8 bases aligning to TRBD1. The CDR3 has 16 residues. Germline V gene sequence: CDR1 SGHDN, CDR2 FVKESK. Trimming removed 3 bases from V and 4 bases from J; junction bases left unmatched: 10. The CDR3 protein is CASSHRGWQGAYGYTF. The CDR3 DNA reads as TGTGCCAGCAGCCACAGGGGATGGCAGGGGGCCTATGGCTACACCTTC. Combining the CDR3 with reference TRBV14 and TRBJ1-2 gives the whole variable domain EAGVTQFPSHSVIEKGQTVTLRCDPISGHDNLYWYRRVMGKEIKFLLHFVKESKQDESGMPNNRFLAERTGGTYSTLKVQPAELEDSGVYFCASSHRGWQGAYGYTFGSGTRLTVV.